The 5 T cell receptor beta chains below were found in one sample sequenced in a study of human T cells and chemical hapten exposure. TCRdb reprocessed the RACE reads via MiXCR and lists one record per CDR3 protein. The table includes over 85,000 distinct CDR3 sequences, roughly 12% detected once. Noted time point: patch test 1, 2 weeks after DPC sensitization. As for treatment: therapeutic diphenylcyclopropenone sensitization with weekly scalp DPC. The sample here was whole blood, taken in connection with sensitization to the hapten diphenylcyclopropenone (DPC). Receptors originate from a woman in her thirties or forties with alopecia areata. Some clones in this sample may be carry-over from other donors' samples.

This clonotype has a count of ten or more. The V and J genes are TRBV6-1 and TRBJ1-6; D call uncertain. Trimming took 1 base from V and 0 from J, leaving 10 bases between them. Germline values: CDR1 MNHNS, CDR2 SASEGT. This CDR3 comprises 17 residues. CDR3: CASSEVGGSSYNSPLHF. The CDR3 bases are TGTGCCAGCAGTGAAGTAGGCGGCAGCTCCTATAATTCACCCCTCCACTTT.

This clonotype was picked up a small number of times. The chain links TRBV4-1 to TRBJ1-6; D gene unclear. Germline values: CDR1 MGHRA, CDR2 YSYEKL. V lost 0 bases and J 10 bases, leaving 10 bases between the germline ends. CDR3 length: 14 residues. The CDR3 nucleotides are TGCGCCAGCAGCCAAGATCTGGTAGTATCACCCCTCCACTTT. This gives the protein CASSQDLVVSPLHF.

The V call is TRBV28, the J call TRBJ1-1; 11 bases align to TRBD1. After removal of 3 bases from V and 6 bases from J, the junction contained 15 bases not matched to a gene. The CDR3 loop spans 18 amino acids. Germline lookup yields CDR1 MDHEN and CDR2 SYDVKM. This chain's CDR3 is CASSFSSGTGGRRAEAFF. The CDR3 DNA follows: TGTGCCAGCAGTTTCAGTTCCGGGACAGGGGGTCGGAGAGCTGAAGCTTTCTTT.

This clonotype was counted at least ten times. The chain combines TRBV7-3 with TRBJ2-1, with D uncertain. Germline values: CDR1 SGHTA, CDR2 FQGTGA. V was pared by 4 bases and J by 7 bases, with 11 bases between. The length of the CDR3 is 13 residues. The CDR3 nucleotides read TGTGCCAGCAGCTCCTGGGCCCAGAATGAGCAGTTCTTC. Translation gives CASSSWAQNEQFF. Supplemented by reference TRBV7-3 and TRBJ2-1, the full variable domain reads GAGVSQTPSNKVTEKGKYVELRCDPISGHTALYWYRQSLGQGPEFLIYFQGTGAADDSGLPNDRFFAVRPEGSVSTLKIQRTERGDSAVYLCASSSWAQNEQFFGPGTRLTVL.

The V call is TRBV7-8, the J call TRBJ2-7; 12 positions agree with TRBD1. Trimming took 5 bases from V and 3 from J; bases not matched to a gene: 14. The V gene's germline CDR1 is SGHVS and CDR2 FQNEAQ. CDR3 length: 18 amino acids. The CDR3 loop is CASSPSGTGGASVYEQYF. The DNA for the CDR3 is TGTGCCAGCAGCCCCAGCGGGACAGGGGGCGCGAGCGTCTACGAGCAGTACTTC.